The 20 T cell receptor beta chains below all came from one sample that was sequenced in a study of beta chain features in type 1 diabetes. Reverse transcribing all isolated RNA meant expressed TCRB transcripts were sequenced. Repertoires were generated with immunoSEQ multiplex PCR, while TCRdb's copy carries only in-frame clones and drops some. Altogether 300,000 to 450,000 clones are present, over 10% being singletons, with the ten largest covering around 0.0099%. Points from the study as a whole: In all four CD4+ subsets, TCRB CDR3 length was significantly, moderately reduced in type 1 diabetes.

Their antigens remain unidentified. Sequencing was performed on naive CD4+ T cells from blood. These receptors were collected from a woman in her late teens or twenties with type 1 diabetes.

This clone turned up a few times. The chain couples TRBV6-6 to TRBJ1-6; D is uncertain. Germline V gene data show CDR1 as MNHNY and CDR2 as SVGAGI (reference sequence). V shed 2 bases and J shed 7 bases, with 6 bases lying between them. CDR3 length: 13 residues. The CDR3 DNA reads as TGTGCCAGCAGTTACGGGGAGAATTCACCCCTCCACTTT. Protein product: CASSYGENSPLHF.

The CDR3 DNA reads TGTGCCTGGAGTGTTGGTGGGGGCCCAGATACGCAGTATTTT. This encodes CAWSVGGGPDTQYF. This rearrangement joins TRBV30 to TRBJ2-3; weak D call: TRBD1 (6 bases). The V end was cut by 0 bases, the J end by 4 bases, with 11 bases between. The CDR3 is 14 amino acids. The V gene's germline CDR1 is GTSNPN and CDR2 SVGIG (reference sequence).

This clone was observed a few times. This sequence joins TRBV9 and TRBJ1-1; tentatively, D is TRBD1 (5 bases). Between the trimmed V and J ends, which lost 4 bases and 0 bases, there was a span of 13 bases. Germline V lookup: CDR1 SGDLS, CDR2 YYNGEE. The CDR3 extends over 15 amino acids. Here the CDR3 reads CASSPGFRVNTEAFF. CDR3 DNA sequence: TGTGCCAGCAGCCCAGGATTCAGGGTGAACACTGAAGCTTTCTTT.

The sample holds a few counts of this clone. The chain employs TRBV20-1 and TRBJ2-3; no reliable D call. V shed 6 bases and J shed 1 base, with 5 bases lying between them. CDR3 length: 11 amino acids. Per the germline V gene, CDR1 is DFQATT and CDR2 is SNEGSKA (reference sequence). CDR3 protein: CSALRTDTQYF. CDR3 DNA sequence: TGCAGTGCCCTCCGCACAGATACGCAGTATTTT.

The V gene is TRBV5-4, the J gene TRBJ2-1; D may be TRBD2 (5 bases). The CDR3 contains 14 residues. Germline CDR1 is SGHNT and CDR2 is YYREEE (reference sequence). Trimming left V 3 bases short and J 8 bases short, with 15 bases between. The CDR3 region has the DNA TGTGCCAGCAGCTCGACAACTAGGCTCGATGAGCAGTTCTTC. Residues: CASSSTTRLDEQFF.

The rearrangement uses TRBV15 and TRBJ1-2; weak D call: TRBD1 (6 bases). V was clipped by 1 base and J by 2 bases, with 8 bases between them. Germline loops: CDR1 LNHNV, CDR2 YYDKDF (reference sequence). The CDR3 has 14 residues. DNA of the CDR3: TGTGCCACCAGCAGAGGTGGGGGCAACTATGGCTACACCTTC. Protein product: CATSRGGGNYGYTF.

This clone appeared a few times. The chain joins TRBV7-2 to TRBJ2-7; TRBD2 matches at 13 bases. The CDR3 consists of 16 residues. V gave up 3 bases and J gave up 4 bases; unmatched junction bases: 6. Germline V gene data show CDR1 as SGHTA and CDR2 as FQGNSA. CDR3 region: CASSFGTSGMLYEQYF. The CDR3 nucleotides read TGTGCCAGCAGCTTCGGGACTAGCGGGATGTTGTACGAGCAGTACTTC.

This clone was recorded a few times. The V call is TRBV5-6, the J call TRBJ2-7; 7 bases match TRBD1. The CDR3 has 14 amino acids. Germline CDR1 is SGHDT and CDR2 is YYEEEE. Unmatched junction bases numbered 6, after V lost 0 bases and J lost 6 bases. CDR3 loop: CASSLVRTGREQYF. In nucleotides, the CDR3 is TGTGCCAGCAGCTTGGTACGGACAGGTCGCGAGCAGTACTTC.

The chain joins TRBV5-8 to TRBJ1-2, with 7 nucleotides matching TRBD1. V shed 4 bases, J shed 4 bases, and the junction held 4 bases outside the gene matches. Germline V gene sequence: CDR1 SGHTS, CDR2 YDEGEE. The CDR3 spans 13 residues. CDR3 protein: CASSLGTAYGYTF. In nucleotides, the CDR3 is TGTGCCAGCAGCCTCGGGACAGCCTATGGCTACACCTTC.

This clone has more than one count but fewer than ten. The chain uses TRBV9 and TRBJ2-3; 7 bases fit TRBD2. Germline V gene sequence: CDR1 SGDLS, CDR2 YYNGEE. The CDR3 runs 15 residues. J was trimmed by 2 bases and V by 6 bases; bases with no gene match: 9. CDR3 bases: TGTGCCAGCACGCGAACAGCGGGGAACACAGATACGCAGTATTTT. As protein: CASTRTAGNTDTQYF.

The chain recombines TRBV18 with TRBJ2-3, with a weak D call TRBD2 (7 bases). The germline V gene has CDR1 KGHSH and CDR2 LQKENI. This CDR3 has 14 residues. V lost 1 base and J 11 bases, leaving 16 bases between the germline ends. CDR3 loop: CASSPREGGYEQYF. DNA for the CDR3: TGTGCCAGCTCACCACGGGAGGGGGGCTACGAGCAGTATTTT. The full variable domain, with the rest looked up from reference TRBV18 and TRBJ2-3, is NAGVMQNPRHLVRRRGQEARLRCSPMKGHSHVYWYRQLPEEGLKFMVYLQKENIIDESGMPKERFSAEFPKEGPSILRIQQVVRGDSAAYFCASSPREGGYEQYFGPGTRLTVL.

The table lists this clone with a few counts. J is TRBJ2-7 and V is TRBV5-1; D may be TRBD2 (5 bases). Germline loops: CDR1 SGHRS, CDR2 YFSETQ. The length of the CDR3 is 15 residues. Between the trimmed V and J ends, which lost 0 bases and 0 bases, there was a span of 10 bases. CDR3 DNA sequence: TGCGCCAGCAGCTTGGCGGGTGACTACTCCTACGAGCAGTACTTC. As protein: CASSLAGDYSYEQYF.

The rearrangement uses TRBV28 and TRBJ2-7; the match to TRBD2 covers 7 bases. Germline CDR1 is MDHEN and CDR2 is SYDVKM. This CDR3 region has 16 residues. V lost 3 bases and J lost 1; bases outside the gene matches: 9. This CDR3 is CASSFSWFSGSYEQYF. The CDR3 DNA reads as TGTGCCAGCAGTTTCTCATGGTTTAGCGGGTCCTACGAGCAGTACTTC.

The chain joins TRBV15 to TRBJ1-3; D is possibly TRBD1 (6 bases). Germline V gene sequence: CDR1 LNHNV, CDR2 YYDKDF (reference sequence). The CDR3 length is 14 residues. Trimming removed 5 bases at V and 9 bases at J, with 17 bases between. The CDR3, as DNA: TGTGCCACCAGCCGGGACACGGGCTTTGGCACCATATATTTT. This sequence encodes CATSRDTGFGTIYF. The entire variable domain, with the rest obtained from reference TRBV15 and TRBJ1-3, is as follows: DAMVIQNPRYQVTQFGKPVTLSCSQTLNHNVMYWYQQKSSQAPKLLFHYYDKDFNNEADTPDNFQSRRPNTSFCFLDIRSPGLGDTAMYLCATSRDTGFGTIYFGEGSWLTVV.

This clone was seen more than once but under ten times. This chain links TRBV13 with TRBJ1-4, with a tentative D call TRBD1 (6 bases). The V and J ends lost 2 bases and 10 bases respectively, with 11 bases between them. CDR1 is PRHDT and CDR2 is FYEKMQ in the germline V gene (reference sequence). This CDR3 has 13 residues. DNA for the CDR3: TGTGCCAGCAGCTTACAGGGGAGTCGAAAACTGTTTTTT. Protein product: CASSLQGSRKLFF. Supplemented by reference TRBV13 and TRBJ1-4, the full variable domain reads AAGVIQSPRHLIKEKRETATLKCYPIPRHDTVYWYQQGPGQDPQFLISFYEKMQSDKGSIPDRFSAQQFSDYHSELNMSSLELGDSALYFCASSLQGSRKLFFGSGTQLSVL.

The CDR3 sequence is CASTLPGQLHYGYTF. The CDR3 DNA sequence: TGTGCCAGCACCCTCCCGGGACAGCTGCACTATGGCTACACCTTC. The chain links TRBV19 to TRBJ1-2, with TRBD1 identical over 7 bases. CDR1 is LNHDA, CDR2 SQIVND, per germline (reference sequence). The ends lost 9 bases at V and 3 bases at J; junction bases unmatched: 13. This CDR3 contains 15 residues.

This clone has only a few counts. The chain uses TRBV27 and TRBJ2-6; 7 bases are a match to TRBD1. The CDR3 consists of 16 residues. Germline V CDR1 and CDR2: MNHEY, SMNVEV (reference sequence). V dropped 5 bases and J dropped 2; count of bases not matched to a gene: 6. The CDR3 region has the DNA TGTGCCAGCAGTCCAACCACAGGGGCTGGGGCCAACGTCCTGACTTTC. Protein product: CASSPTTGAGANVLTF. The full variable domain, completed using reference TRBV27 and TRBJ2-6, is EAQVTQNPRYLITVTGKKLTVTCSQNMNHEYMSWYRQDPGLGLRQIYYSMNVEVTDKGDVPEGYKVSRKEKRNFPLILESPSPNQTSLYFCASSPTTGAGANVLTFGAGSRLTVL.

In this sample, this clone turned up a few times. The rearrangement links TRBV28 to TRBJ2-1; 16 bases line up with TRBD2. Unmatched junction bases numbered 7, after V lost 6 bases and J lost 8 bases. CDR1 is MDHEN and CDR2 is SYDVKM in the germline V gene. The CDR3 contains 16 residues. The CDR3 nucleotides are TGTGCCAGCAGCACGCAGGGACTAGCGGGAGGGTATGAGCAGTTCTTC. Translation gives CASSTQGLAGGYEQFF.

This clone was detected a few times. The genes are TRBV11-3 and TRBJ2-7; TRBD1 matches 7 bases. The V gene's germline CDR1 is SGHNT and CDR2 YENEEA. CDR3 size: 15 residues. The ends lost 5 bases at V and 6 bases at J; junction bases unmatched: 13. CDR3 in DNA: TGTGCCAGCAGCCTACAGGGGATTTCGAGAAGCGAGCAGTACTTC. Protein sequence: CASSLQGISRSEQYF.

This clone was detected only a few times. V is TRBV5-1 and J is TRBJ2-1, with D possibly TRBD2 on 5 matching bases. In germline, CDR1 is SGHRS, CDR2 YFSETQ. The CDR3 has 15 amino acids. The V end was cut by 6 bases, the J end by 4 bases, with 17 bases between. CDR3: CASTQWETRYNEQFF. The CDR3, as DNA: TGCGCCAGCACCCAGTGGGAGACGCGATACAATGAGCAGTTCTTC.